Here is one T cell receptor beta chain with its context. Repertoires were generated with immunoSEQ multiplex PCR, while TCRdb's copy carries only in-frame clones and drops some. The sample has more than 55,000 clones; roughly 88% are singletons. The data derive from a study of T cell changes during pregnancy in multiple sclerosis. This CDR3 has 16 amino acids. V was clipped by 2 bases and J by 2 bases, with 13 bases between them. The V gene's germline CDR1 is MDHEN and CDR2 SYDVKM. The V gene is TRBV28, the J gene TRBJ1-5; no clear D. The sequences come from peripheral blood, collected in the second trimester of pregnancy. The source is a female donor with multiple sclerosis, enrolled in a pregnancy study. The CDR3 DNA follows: TGTGCCAGCAGTTTACAACGGGGTATGGGCAATCAGCCCCAGCATTTT. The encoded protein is CASSLQRGMGNQPQHF.